This TCR beta chain was recovered during a study of cytomegalovirus exposure and HLA in healthy donors. CDR3 size: 15 residues. The germline V gene has CDR1 MNHEY and CDR2 SVGAGI. V shed 3 bases and J shed 2 bases, with 13 bases lying between them. Using immunoSEQ multiplex PCR, the repertoire was profiled, and TCRdb retains in-frame clones only, with some absent. Of 130,000 to 150,000 clones in the sample, about 91% were seen once. The origin of this receptor is a man aged 18-30 years in good health and CMV-seropositive. The sample was PBMCs. The chain recombines TRBV6-5 with TRBJ1-1; D unclear. CDR3 DNA sequence: TGTGCCAGCAGTTATAGGTCCTCAGGTAACACTGAAGCTTTCTTT. Its translation: CASSYRSSGNTEAFF.